One sample yielded the 16 T cell receptor beta chains listed below, sequenced in a study of Graves' ophthalmopathy and Graves' hyperthyroidism. The authors amplified TCR beta CDR3 regions from RNA transcripts. The library came from an HTBI-primed first-round RT-PCR and a second-round multiplex PCR. TCRdb fed the multiplex PCR reads into MiXCR, producing one record per CDR3 protein. The sample contains hundreds of thousands of distinct CDR3 sequences, 22% of which appear only once. The sample consisted of peripheral blood. The receptors here all came from a woman aged 18-29 years with stable Graves' hyperthyroidism. Some clones in this sample may be carry-over from other donors' samples.

Many counts were recorded for this clonotype. The rearrangement joins TRBV28 to TRBJ2-4; tentatively, D is TRBD2 (6 bases). The CDR3 is made up of 14 amino acids. The germline V gene encodes CDR1 MDHEN and CDR2 SYDVKM. With 7 bases removed from V and 9 bases from J, the gap between germline ends came to 19 bases. CDR3 bases: TGTGCCAGCAAGGAAGGAGGGGAACAGAGCATTCAGTACTTC. Translating gives CASKEGGEQSIQYF.

In its sample, this clonotype was seen many times. This chain connects TRBV27 to TRBJ2-7; D may correspond to TRBD1 or TRBD2 (5 bases each). CDR1 is MNHEY and CDR2 is SMNVEV in the germline V gene (reference sequence). With 5 bases removed from V and 1 base from J, the gap between germline ends came to 12 bases. This CDR3 region has 14 residues. CDR3 DNA: TGTGCCAGCAGTCCCGGGACCAGATCCTACGAGCAGTACTTC. Residues: CASSPGTRSYEQYF.

This clonotype has more than one count but fewer than ten. Since no conserved phenylalanine or tryptophan closes the CDR3, a read error is the likely cause. The V gene is TRBV27, the J gene TRBJ2-7, with 7 nucleotides matching TRBD1. V shed 4 bases, J shed 2 bases, and the junction held 5 bases outside the gene matches. The germline CDR1 and CDR2 sequences are MNHEY and SMNVEV (reference sequence). There are 14 residues in the CDR3. CDR3 sequence (DNA): TGTGCCAGCAGTTCTGGGGACAGCACCTACGAGCAGTACCTC. As protein: CASSSGDSTYEQYL.

This clonotype has at least ten counts. The chain joins TRBV28 to TRBJ1-1; unclear D gene. The V and J ends lost 2 bases and 0 bases respectively, with 7 bases between them. The CDR3 sequence is 14 residues long. The V gene's germline CDR1 is MDHEN and CDR2 SYDVKM. CDR3 nucleotides: TGTGCCAGCAGTTTAGGGCGGATGAACACTGAAGCTTTCTTT. Its protein product is CASSLGRMNTEAFF.

In its sample, this clonotype was seen many times. The V call is TRBV7-6, the J call TRBJ2-7; 8 bases match TRBD2. Germline values: CDR1 SGHVS, CDR2 FNYEAQ. This CDR3 is 15 amino acids long. With 3 bases clipped from V and 5 bases from J, the junction kept 9 bases outside the gene matches. Here the CDR3 reads CASSLYLAGGDEQYF. Here the CDR3 DNA reads TGTGCCAGCAGCTTGTACCTAGCGGGCGGCGACGAGCAGTACTTC. Filled out from reference TRBV7-6 and TRBJ2-7, the complete variable domain reads GAGVSQSPRYKVTKRGQDVALRCDPISGHVSLYWYRQALGQGPEFLTYFNYEAQQDKSGLPNDRFSAERPEGSISTLTIQRTEQRDSAMYRCASSLYLAGGDEQYFGPGTRLTVT.

In its sample, this clonotype was seen many times. This rearrangement joins TRBV28 to TRBJ1-1; D is unclear. The CDR3 totals 12 residues. V lost 7 bases, J lost 0 bases, and 6 bases lay in between. The germline gives CDR1 MDHEN, CDR2 SYDVKM. The CDR3 protein is CASMHMNTEAFF. The CDR3 DNA reads TGTGCCAGCATGCATATGAACACTGAAGCTTTCTTT.

The rearrangement joins TRBV7-2 to TRBJ2-2; no clear D. The CDR3 is 13 residues long. Trimming removed 5 bases at V and 6 bases at J, with 10 bases between. Germline V lookup: CDR1 SGHTA, CDR2 FQGNSA. The CDR3 sequence is CASSQIRSGELFF. The CDR3 DNA reads TGTGCCAGCAGCCAGATCCGCTCCGGGGAGCTGTTTTTT.

This clonotype was recorded many times. V usage is TRBV6-5 and J usage is TRBJ1-1, with D possibly TRBD1 on 5 matching bases. The V gene's germline CDR1 is MNHEY and CDR2 SVGAGI. V was shortened by 2 bases and J by 4 bases, with 14 bases between the two germline ends. The CDR3 is made up of 15 amino acids. The chain's CDR3 is CASSYQGRGSTEAFF. CDR3 DNA: TGTGCCAGCAGTTACCAGGGCCGGGGTAGCACTGAAGCTTTCTTT.

The CDR3 reads CASSDQGTGGANGYTF. DNA for the CDR3: TGCGCCAGCAGTGACCAGGGGACAGGGGGCGCAAATGGCTACACCTTC. The V gene is TRBV10-2, the J gene TRBJ1-2; 12 bases line up with TRBD1. CDR3 length: 16 amino acids. Looked up from germline, CDR1 is WSHSY and CDR2 is SAAADI. The trim removed 3 bases at V and 6 bases at J, leaving 8 bases unmatched.

This clonotype occurred many times. The V gene is TRBV5-1, the J gene TRBJ1-1; unclear D gene. V was shortened by 5 bases and J by 4 bases, with 12 bases between the two germline ends. CDR3 length: 13 residues. Germline CDR1 reads SGHRS; CDR2 reads YFSETQ. The CDR3 sequence is CASSYPGGTEAFF. The DNA of the CDR3 is TGCGCCAGCAGTTACCCCGGAGGCACTGAAGCTTTCTTT.

V usage is TRBV9 and J usage is TRBJ1-3; 7 nucleotides match TRBD1. J gave up 0 bases and V 3 bases, and 12 bases lay outside the gene matches. Germline CDR1 is SGDLS and CDR2 is YYNGEE. The CDR3 totals 18 residues. Here the CDR3 DNA reads TGTGCCAGCAGCGGGCCTTGGGACAGTACTGACTCTGGAAACACCATATATTTT. Amino acids: CASSGPWDSTDSGNTIYF.

This clonotype was seen ten or more times. With a much larger clone just one base away, this may be a read error. The chain recombines TRBV6-1 with TRBJ1-1; D is ambiguous. The CDR3 is made up of 9 amino acids. Trimming removed 4 bases at V and 12 bases at J, with 6 bases between. Germline-derived CDR1 and CDR2 are MNHNS and SASEGT. This CDR3 reads CASSVGTFF. The DNA of the CDR3 is TGTGCCAGCAGTGTTGGGACTTTCTTT.

This clonotype was counted many times. The chain links TRBV12-3 or TRBV12-4 to TRBJ1-2, with no clear D. This CDR3 is 14 amino acids long. Trimming removed 5 bases from V and 3 bases from J, with 13 bases in between. The CDR3 region has the DNA TGTGCCAGCAGTACCCCGGGCGAGGACTATGGCTACACCTTC. Amino acid sequence: CASSTPGEDYGYTF.

This clonotype was recorded at least ten times. The chain joins TRBV12-3 or TRBV12-4 to TRBJ1-2; unclear D gene. The V and J ends lost 2 bases and 2 bases respectively, with 21 bases between them. The CDR3 covers 18 residues. The CDR3 DNA follows: TGTGCCAGCAGTTTATTTCCGAACCTCGGACCGAAGAACTATGGCTACACCTTC. This sequence encodes CASSLFPNLGPKNYGYTF.

This clonotype has at least ten counts. The chain is built from TRBV28 and TRBJ2-5; the match to TRBD2 covers 7 bases. Germline CDR1 reads MDHEN; CDR2 reads SYDVKM. The CDR3 spans 15 residues. The ends lost 3 bases at V and 4 bases at J; junction bases unmatched: 8. The CDR3 DNA reads TGTGCCAGCAGTTTCTGGGCGGGAGAGTCAGAGACCCAGTACTTC. Translating gives CASSFWAGESETQYF.

This chain links TRBV28 with TRBJ2-6, with D possibly being TRBD1 (6 bases). This CDR3 contains 16 residues. CDR1 and CDR2 from the germline V gene are MDHEN and SYDVKM. Trimming cost V 3 bases and J 3 bases, with 12 bases left between them. The CDR3 DNA sequence: TGTGCCAGCAGTTTGGGTGGGGGCGGTGGGGCCAACGTCCTGACTTTC. It codes for CASSLGGGGGANVLTF.